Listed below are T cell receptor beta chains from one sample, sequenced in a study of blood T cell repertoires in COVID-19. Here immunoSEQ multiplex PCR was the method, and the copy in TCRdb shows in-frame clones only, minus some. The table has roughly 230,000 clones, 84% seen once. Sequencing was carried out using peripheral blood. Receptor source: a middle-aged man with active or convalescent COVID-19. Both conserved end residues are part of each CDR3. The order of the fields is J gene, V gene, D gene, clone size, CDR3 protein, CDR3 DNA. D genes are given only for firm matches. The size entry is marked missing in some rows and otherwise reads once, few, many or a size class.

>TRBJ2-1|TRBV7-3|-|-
CASSLGSGVSYNEQFF
TGTGCCAGCAGCTTAGGGTCCGGGGTAAGCTACAATGAGCAGTTCTTC
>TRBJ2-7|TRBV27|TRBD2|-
CASGRGGEQYF
TGTGCCAGCGGACGGGGGGGCGAGCAGTACTTC
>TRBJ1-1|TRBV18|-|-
CASSAHPLTNTEAFF
TGTGCCAGCTCAGCACATCCTCTAACTAACACTGAAGCTTTCTTT
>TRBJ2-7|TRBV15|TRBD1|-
CATSRDPGQGGLEQYF
TGTGCCACCAGCAGAGATCCGGGACAGGGGGGCCTCGAGCAGTACTTC
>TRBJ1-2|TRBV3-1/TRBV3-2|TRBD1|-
CASSLTGGVGYTF
TGTGCCAGCAGCCTGACAGGGGGCGTTGGCTACACCTTC
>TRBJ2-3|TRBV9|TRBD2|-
CASSALARADTQYF
TGTGCCAGCAGCGCACTAGCGAGGGCAGATACGCAGTATTTT
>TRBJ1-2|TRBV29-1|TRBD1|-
CSVENREGARYGYTF
TGCAGCGTTGAAAATCGGGAGGGGGCTAGATATGGCTACACCTTC
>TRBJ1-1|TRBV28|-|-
CASSPPGGALPSAFF
TGTGCCAGCAGTCCGCCAGGCGGGGCCCTCCCATCAGCTTTCTTT
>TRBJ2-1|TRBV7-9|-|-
CASSLTGSGEQFF
TGTGCCAGCAGCTTAACGGGGAGTGGTGAGCAGTTCTTC
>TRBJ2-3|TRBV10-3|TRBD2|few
CAITRGGGDTQYF
TGTGCCATCACCCGGGGGGGCGGGGATACGCAGTATTTT
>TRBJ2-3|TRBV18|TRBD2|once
CASSPRTSGGTDTQYF
TGTGCCAGCTCACCGAGGACTAGCGGGGGAACAGATACGCAGTATTTT
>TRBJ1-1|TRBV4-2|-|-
CASSQGGGFNEAFF
TGTGCCAGCAGCCAAGGGGGGGGTTTCAATGAAGCTTTCTTT
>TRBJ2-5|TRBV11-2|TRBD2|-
CASSFQRGGTQAQYF
TGTGCCAGCAGCTTTCAGCGGGGGGGGACTCAGGCCCAGTACTTC
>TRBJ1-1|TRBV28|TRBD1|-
CASSFLDRLNTEAFF
TGTGCCAGCAGTTTCCTGGACAGGTTGAACACTGAAGCTTTCTTT
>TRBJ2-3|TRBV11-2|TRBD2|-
CASSLTAGGLSTDTQYF
TGTGCCAGCAGCTTAACAGCGGGGGGACTGAGCACAGATACGCAGTATTTT
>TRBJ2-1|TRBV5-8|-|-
CASSLGGTLRVNEQFF
TGTGCCAGCAGCTTGGGCGGGACCCTCCGGGTCAATGAGCAGTTCTTC
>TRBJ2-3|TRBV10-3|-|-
CAISVRLVVVSREDTQYF
TGTGCCATCAGTGTTCGCTTGGTAGTCGTCTCTCGTGAAGATACGCAGTATTTT
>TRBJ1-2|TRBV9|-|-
CASGPTGQSYGYTF
TGTGCCAGCGGACCGACAGGTCAAAGTTATGGCTACACCTTC
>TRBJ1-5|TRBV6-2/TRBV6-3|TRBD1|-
CASSYLSDRAYSNQPQHF
TGTGCCAGCAGTTACTTGAGCGACAGGGCCTATAGCAATCAGCCCCAGCATTTT
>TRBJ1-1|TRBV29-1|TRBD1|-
CSAIQGLNTEAFF
TGCAGCGCTATACAGGGGTTGAACACTGAAGCTTTCTTT
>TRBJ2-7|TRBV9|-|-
CASSVDAGPPGEQYF
TGTGCCAGCAGCGTAGATGCGGGGCCTCCGGGCGAGCAGTACTTC
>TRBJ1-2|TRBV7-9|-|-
CASSLGRSAGYTF
TGTGCCAGCAGCCTGGGCCGATCGGCTGGCTACACCTTC
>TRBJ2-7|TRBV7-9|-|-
CASSLTRTEQYF
TGTGCCAGCAGCTTGACTAGAACCGAGCAGTACTTC
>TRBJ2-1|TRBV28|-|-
CASSLWEGLGSIDNEQFF
TGTGCCAGCAGTTTATGGGAGGGGCTGGGGAGTATCGACAATGAGCAGTTCTTC
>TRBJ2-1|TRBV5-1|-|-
CASRAQYNEQFF
TGCGCCAGCAGAGCACAGTACAATGAGCAGTTCTTC
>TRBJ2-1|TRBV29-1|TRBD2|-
CSVEKLAGVHDEQFF
TGCAGCGTTGAAAAGCTAGCGGGGGTTCATGATGAGCAGTTCTTC
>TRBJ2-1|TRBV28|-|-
CASSWDLRDEQFF
TGTGCCAGCAGCTGGGACTTGCGGGATGAGCAGTTCTTC